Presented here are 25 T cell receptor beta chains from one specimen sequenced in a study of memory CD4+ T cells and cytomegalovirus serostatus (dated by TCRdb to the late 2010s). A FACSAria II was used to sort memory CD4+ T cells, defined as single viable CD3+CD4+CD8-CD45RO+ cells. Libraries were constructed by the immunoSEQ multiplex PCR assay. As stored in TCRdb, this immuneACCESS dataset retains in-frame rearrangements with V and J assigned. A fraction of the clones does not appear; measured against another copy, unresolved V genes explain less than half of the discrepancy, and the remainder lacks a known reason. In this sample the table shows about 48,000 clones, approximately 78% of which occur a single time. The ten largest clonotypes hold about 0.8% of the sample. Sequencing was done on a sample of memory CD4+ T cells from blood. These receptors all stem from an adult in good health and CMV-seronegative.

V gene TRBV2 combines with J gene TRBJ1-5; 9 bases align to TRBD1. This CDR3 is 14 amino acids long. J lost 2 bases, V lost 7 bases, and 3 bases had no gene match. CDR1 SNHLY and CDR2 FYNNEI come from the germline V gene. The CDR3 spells CASKQGAGNQPQHF. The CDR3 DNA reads TGTGCCAGCAAACAGGGGGCTGGCAATCAGCCCCAGCATTTT.

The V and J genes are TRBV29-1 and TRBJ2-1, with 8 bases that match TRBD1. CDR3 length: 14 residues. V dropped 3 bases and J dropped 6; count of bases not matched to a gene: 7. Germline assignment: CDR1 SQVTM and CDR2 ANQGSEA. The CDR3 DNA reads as TGCAGCGTTGATTTTGGACAGGGAGGCAATGAGCAGTTCTTC. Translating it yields CSVDFGQGGNEQFF.

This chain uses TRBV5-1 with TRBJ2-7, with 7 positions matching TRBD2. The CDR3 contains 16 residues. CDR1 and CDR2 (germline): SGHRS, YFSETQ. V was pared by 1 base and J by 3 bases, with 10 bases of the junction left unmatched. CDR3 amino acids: CASSLTGASGYYEQYF. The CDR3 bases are TGCGCCAGCAGCTTGACCGGGGCTAGCGGTTACTACGAGCAGTACTTC.

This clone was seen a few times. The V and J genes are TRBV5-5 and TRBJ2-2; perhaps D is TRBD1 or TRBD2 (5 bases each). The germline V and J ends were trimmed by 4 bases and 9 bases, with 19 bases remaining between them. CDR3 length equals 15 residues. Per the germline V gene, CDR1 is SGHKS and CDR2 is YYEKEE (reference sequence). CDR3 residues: CASSLGLREGRELFF. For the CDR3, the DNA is TGTGCCAGCAGCCTGGGGCTGAGAGAGGGTAGGGAGCTGTTTTTT.

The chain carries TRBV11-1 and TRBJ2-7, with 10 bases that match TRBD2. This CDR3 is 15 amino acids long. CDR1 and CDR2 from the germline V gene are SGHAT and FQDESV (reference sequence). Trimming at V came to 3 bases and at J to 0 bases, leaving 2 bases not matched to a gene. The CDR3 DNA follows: TGTGCCAGCAGCTTTACTAGCGGGGCCTCCTACGAGCAGTACTTC. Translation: CASSFTSGASYEQYF.

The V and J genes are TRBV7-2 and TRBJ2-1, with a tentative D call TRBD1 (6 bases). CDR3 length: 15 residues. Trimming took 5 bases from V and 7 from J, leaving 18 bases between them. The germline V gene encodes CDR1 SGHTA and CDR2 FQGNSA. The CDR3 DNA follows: TGTGCCAGCAGCCCAACCTTGGGGGCATGGAATGAGCAGTTCTTC. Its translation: CASSPTLGAWNEQFF.

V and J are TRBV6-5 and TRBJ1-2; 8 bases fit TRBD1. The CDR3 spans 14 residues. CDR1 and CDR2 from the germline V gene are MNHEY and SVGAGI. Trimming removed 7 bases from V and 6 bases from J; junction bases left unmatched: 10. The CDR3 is CASTEDRVGHGYTF. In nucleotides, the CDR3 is TGTGCCAGCACTGAGGACAGGGTGGGGCATGGCTACACCTTC.

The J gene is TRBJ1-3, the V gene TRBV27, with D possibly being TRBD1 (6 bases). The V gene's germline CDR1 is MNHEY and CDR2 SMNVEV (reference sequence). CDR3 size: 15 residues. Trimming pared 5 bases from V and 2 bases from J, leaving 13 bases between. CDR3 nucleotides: TGTGCCAGCAGTCTTACCTACAGGGCTGGAAACACCATATATTTT. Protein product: CASSLTYRAGNTIYF.

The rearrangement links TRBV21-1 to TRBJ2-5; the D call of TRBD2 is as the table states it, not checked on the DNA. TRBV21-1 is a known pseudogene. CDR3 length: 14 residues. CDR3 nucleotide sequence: TGTGCCAGCAGCCAGATACGGGTCCAAGAGACCCAGTACTTC. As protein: CASSQIRVQETQYF.

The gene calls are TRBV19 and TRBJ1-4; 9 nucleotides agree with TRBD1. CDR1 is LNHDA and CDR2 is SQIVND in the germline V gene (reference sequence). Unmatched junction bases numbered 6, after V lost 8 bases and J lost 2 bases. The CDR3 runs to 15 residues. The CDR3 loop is CASQTGGATNEKLFF. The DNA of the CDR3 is TGTGCCAGTCAAACAGGGGGCGCTACTAATGAAAAACTGTTTTTT.

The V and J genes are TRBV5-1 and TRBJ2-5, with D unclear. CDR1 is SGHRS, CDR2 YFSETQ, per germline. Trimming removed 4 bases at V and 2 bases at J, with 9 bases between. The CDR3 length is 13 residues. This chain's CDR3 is CASSPSHQETQYF. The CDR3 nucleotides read TGCGCCAGCAGCCCCTCCCATCAAGAGACCCAGTACTTC.

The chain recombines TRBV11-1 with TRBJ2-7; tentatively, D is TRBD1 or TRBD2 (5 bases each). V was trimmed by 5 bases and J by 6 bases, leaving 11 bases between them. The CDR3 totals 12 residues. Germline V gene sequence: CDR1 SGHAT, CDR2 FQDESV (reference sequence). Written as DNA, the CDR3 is TGTGCCAGCAGCCGGGGCGGACCCGAGCAGTACTTC. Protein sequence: CASSRGGPEQYF. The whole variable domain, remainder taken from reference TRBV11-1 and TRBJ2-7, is EAEVAQSPRYKITEKSQAVAFWCDPISGHATLYWYRQILGQGPELLVQFQDESVVDDSQLPKDRFSAERLKGVDSTLKIQPAELGDSAMYLCASSRGGPEQYFGPGTRLTVT.

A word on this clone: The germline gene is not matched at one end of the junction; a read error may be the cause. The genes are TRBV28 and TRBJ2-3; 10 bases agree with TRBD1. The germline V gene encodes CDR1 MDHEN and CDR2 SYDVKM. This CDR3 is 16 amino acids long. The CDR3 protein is CASSVWDRGGTDTQYF. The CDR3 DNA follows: TGTGCCAGCAGTGTATGGGACAGGGGAGGAACAGATACGCAGTATTTT.

The CDR3 DNA reads as TGTGCCAGCAGTAAGGGGTATCTGGAGGCAGATACGCAGTATTTT. Translating gives CASSKGYLEADTQYF. The V and J genes are TRBV5-4 and TRBJ2-3; D could derive from TRBD1 or TRBD2 (5 bases each). V lost 5 bases and J lost 4, with 17 bases in between. CDR1 and CDR2 from the germline V gene are SGHNT and YYREEE (reference sequence). The CDR3 has 15 amino acids.

Here the CDR3 DNA reads TGTGCCAGCCGCACGATGGCGGGAGTCACCGGGGAGCTGTTTTTT. Translated: CASRTMAGVTGELFF. This chain links TRBV19 with TRBJ2-2; 7 bases map to TRBD2. This CDR3 comprises 15 residues. The germline V gene encodes CDR1 LNHDA and CDR2 SQIVND (reference sequence). The ends lost 9 bases at V and 4 bases at J; junction bases unmatched: 11.

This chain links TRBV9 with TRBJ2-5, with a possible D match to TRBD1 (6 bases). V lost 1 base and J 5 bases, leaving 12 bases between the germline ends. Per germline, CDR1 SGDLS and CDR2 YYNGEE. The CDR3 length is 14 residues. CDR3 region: CASSVSGQTETQYF. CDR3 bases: TGTGCCAGCAGCGTATCTGGACAGACGGAGACCCAGTACTTC. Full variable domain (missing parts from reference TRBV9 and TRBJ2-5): DSGVTQTPKHLITATGQRVTLRCSPRSGDLSVYWYQQSLDQGLQFLIQYYNGEERAKGNILERFSAQQFPDLHSELNLSSLELGDSALYFCASSVSGQTETQYFGPGTRLLVL.

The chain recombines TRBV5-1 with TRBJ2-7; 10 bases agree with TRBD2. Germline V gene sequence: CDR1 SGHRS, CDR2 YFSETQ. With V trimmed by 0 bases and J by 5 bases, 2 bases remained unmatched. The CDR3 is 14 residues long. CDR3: CASSLDSGRNEQYF. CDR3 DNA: TGCGCCAGCAGCTTGGATAGCGGGAGGAACGAGCAGTACTTC.

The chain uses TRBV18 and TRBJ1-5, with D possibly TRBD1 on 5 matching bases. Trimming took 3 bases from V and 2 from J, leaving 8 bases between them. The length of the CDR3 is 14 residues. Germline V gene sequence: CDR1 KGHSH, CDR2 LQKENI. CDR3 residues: CASSPGLGNQPQHF. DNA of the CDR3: TGTGCCAGCTCACCGGGGCTGGGCAATCAGCCCCAGCATTTT.

This chain's CDR3 is CASSPGPSTGELFF. The CDR3 DNA is TGTGCCAGCTCACCAGGTCCGTCCACCGGGGAGCTGTTTTTT. The chain joins TRBV18 to TRBJ2-2; D is unresolved. This CDR3 is 14 amino acids long. The germline gives CDR1 KGHSH, CDR2 LQKENI. Trimming shortened V by 2 bases and J by 4 bases, and 8 bases separated the two germline ends. The variable domain in full, with the rest retrieved from reference TRBV18 and TRBJ2-2, is NAGVMQNPRHLVRRRGQEARLRCSPMKGHSHVYWYRQLPEEGLKFMVYLQKENIIDESGMPKERFSAEFPKEGPSILRIQQVVRGDSAAYFCASSPGPSTGELFFGEGSRLTVL.

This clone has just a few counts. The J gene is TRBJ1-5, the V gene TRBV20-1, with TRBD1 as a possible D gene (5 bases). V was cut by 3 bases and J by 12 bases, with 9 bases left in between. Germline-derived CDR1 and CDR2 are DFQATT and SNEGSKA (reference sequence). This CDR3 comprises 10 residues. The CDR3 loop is CSASRVYQHF. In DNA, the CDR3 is TGCAGTGCTAGCAGGGTGTACCAGCATTTT.

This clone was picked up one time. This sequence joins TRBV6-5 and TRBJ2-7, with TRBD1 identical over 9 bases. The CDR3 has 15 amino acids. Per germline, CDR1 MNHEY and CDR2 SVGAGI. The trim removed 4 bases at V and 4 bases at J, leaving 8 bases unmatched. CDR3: CASSFPGTGLYEQYF. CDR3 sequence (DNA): TGTGCCAGCAGTTTTCCCGGGACAGGGTTGTACGAGCAGTACTTC.

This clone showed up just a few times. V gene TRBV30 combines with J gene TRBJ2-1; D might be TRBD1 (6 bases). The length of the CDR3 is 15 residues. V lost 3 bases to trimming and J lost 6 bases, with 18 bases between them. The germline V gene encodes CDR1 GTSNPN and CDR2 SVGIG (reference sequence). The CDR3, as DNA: TGTGCCTGGAGGCGTCGCCAGGGGTGGTCCAATGAGCAGTTCTTC. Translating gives CAWRRRQGWSNEQFF.

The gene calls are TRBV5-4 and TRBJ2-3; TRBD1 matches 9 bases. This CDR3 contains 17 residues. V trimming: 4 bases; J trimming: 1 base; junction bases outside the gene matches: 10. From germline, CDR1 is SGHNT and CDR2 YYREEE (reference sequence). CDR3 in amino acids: CASSLLTGGGRTDTQYF. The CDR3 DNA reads TGTGCCAGCAGCCTCCTCACAGGGGGCGGACGCACAGATACGCAGTATTTT.

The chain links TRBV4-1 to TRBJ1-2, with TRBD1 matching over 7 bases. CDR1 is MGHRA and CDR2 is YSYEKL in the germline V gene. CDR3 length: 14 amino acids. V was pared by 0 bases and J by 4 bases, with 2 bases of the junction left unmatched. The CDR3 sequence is CASSQDGDSYGYTF. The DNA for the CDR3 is TGCGCCAGCAGCCAAGATGGGGACAGCTATGGCTACACCTTC.

The CDR3 spells CASSRTSGGIIGNNEQFF. CDR3 DNA: TGTGCCAGCAGCCGGACTAGCGGGGGGATAATTGGGAACAATGAGCAGTTCTTC. The chain recombines TRBV6-4 with TRBJ2-1; 14 nucleotides agree with TRBD2. With 6 bases clipped from V and 5 bases from J, the junction kept 12 bases outside the gene matches. Germline V lookup: CDR1 MRHNA, CDR2 SNTAGT. The CDR3 contains 18 residues.